The source of this T cell receptor beta chain is a study of radiotherapy plus CTLA-4 blockade in lung cancer. Across the whole study: Among patients, around 19% showed objective responses, and approximately 30% had disease control.

Study-wide findings and caveats: The study found tumor-derived TCR clones expanded in blood after radiotherapy plus ipilimumab. According to reports, early shifts in blood T cell clones, alongside interferon-beta, forecast response most accurately.

About this clone: The antigen remains undetermined.

Clones were sequenced by immunoSEQ multiplex PCR, and TCRdb holds only the in-frame ones, with some missing. The sample includes tens of thousands of clones, 65% to 85% seen only once; the top ten take around 10%. Between the trimmed V and J ends, which lost 3 bases and 6 bases, there was a span of 12 bases. This CDR3 region has 13 residues. Germline CDR1 SGHVS, CDR2 FNYEAQ. CTLA-4 blockade using ipilimumab, together with focal radiation, was received by patients with chemo-refractory metastatic non-small-cell lung cancer. The receptor was isolated from a human donor with non-small cell lung cancer who had stable disease on radiotherapy plus ipilimumab. The rearrangement links TRBV7-6 to TRBJ2-7; no reliable D call. The specimen was peripheral blood, collected from a patient treated with radiotherapy plus ipilimumab. Here the CDR3 reads CASSLARAGEQYF. In DNA form, the CDR3 reads TGTGCCAGCAGCTTGGCCCGGGCCGGCGAGCAGTACTTC. Combining the CDR3 with reference TRBV7-6 and TRBJ2-7 gives the whole variable domain GAGVSQSPRYKVTKRGQDVALRCDPISGHVSLYWYRQALGQGPEFLTYFNYEAQQDKSGLPNDRFSAERPEGSISTLTIQRTEQRDSAMYRCASSLARAGEQYFGPGTRLTVT.